What follows is one TCR beta chain and its context. Antigen specificity is unknown. The data originate from a study of cytomegalovirus exposure and HLA in healthy donors. The V segment lost 3 bases and the J segment 5 bases; nucleotides outside the gene matches: 12. Germline V gene sequence: CDR1 SGHVS, CDR2 FQNEAQ. This CDR3 region has 17 residues. Notes on the study in general: Earlier analysis found most TCR beta V segments productive about 87% or about 30% of the time. CMV antigen specificity was confirmed in vitro for three CMV-associated chains. 87-base-pair reads could not separate some V segments, including TRBV6-2 and TRBV6-3.

Primers: 60 Vbeta forward and 13 Jbeta reverse. The protocol was immunoSEQ multiplex PCR, while the TCRdb copy is restricted to in-frame clones and leaves out a portion. In the table there are 97,000 or so clones, 70% to 90% of which are singletons. The V gene is TRBV7-8, the J gene TRBJ2-2, with 7 bases identical to TRBD2. Sequencing was done on a sample of PBMCs. The source is a man aged 40-50 years in good health and CMV-seronegative. For the CDR3, the DNA is TGTGCCAGCAGCTTCTCCGGCGGGGGAGGAGGGACCGGGGAGCTGTTTTTT. Protein product: CASSFSGGGGGTGELFF.